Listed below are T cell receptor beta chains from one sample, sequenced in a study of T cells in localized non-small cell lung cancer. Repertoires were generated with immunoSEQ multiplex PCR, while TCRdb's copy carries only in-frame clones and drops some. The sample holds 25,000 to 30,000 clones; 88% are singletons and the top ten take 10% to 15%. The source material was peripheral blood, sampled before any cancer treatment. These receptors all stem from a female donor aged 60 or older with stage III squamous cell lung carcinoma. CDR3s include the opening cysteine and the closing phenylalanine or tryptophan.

CDR3: CASTPNGRGHEQYF
V: TRBV28

CDR3: CASSYLDSNQPQHF
V: TRBV28

CDR3: CASSSPGGTNYGYTF
V: TRBV6-5

CDR3: CASSWDTQYF
V: TRBV2

CDR3: CASSSPRDRGYSNQPQHF
V: TRBV19

CDR3: CASRLAPTRSEQFF
V: TRBV6-4

CDR3: CASRSGTGGAGYTF
V: TRBV5-6

CDR3: CASSQDDGGRLGEALHF
V: TRBV4-3

CDR3: CASSLAGSGGRETQYF
V: TRBV5-4

CDR3: CASSFVAGNGYTF
V: TRBV5-6

CDR3: CASSIKGQVGETQYF
V: TRBV19

CDR3: CASSADRAGGNTIYF
V: TRBV6-1

CDR3: CASSLALDRATGELFF
V: TRBV7-2

CDR3: CASSTWTESYEQYF
V: TRBV7-9

CDR3: CASSYDRLSYEQYF
V: TRBV6-5

CDR3: CASSIQGLNDGVQETQYF
V: TRBV19

CDR3: CASTPRDRAPFKGQFF
V: TRBV28

CDR3: CASSLSIGVSGAYEQYF
V: TRBV27

CDR3: CAISESQGGEQYF
V: TRBV10-3

CDR3: CASSMDRNTEAFF
V: TRBV11-2

CDR3: CASSLTGSNYGYTF
V: TRBV7-2

CDR3: CASSQRTGDSYEQYF
V: TRBV4-2

CDR3: CASSEGLAGGYEQYF
V: TRBV18

CDR3: CASSEETSGSGYEQFF
V: TRBV2

CDR3: CAISASGRGDTGELFF
V: TRBV10-3

CDR3: CASSFVRAGGPQYF
V: TRBV27

CDR3: CASSLERGGTGELFF
V: TRBV5-4

CDR3: CATSRDRWQPQHF
V: TRBV15

CDR3: CASSSGQGFIQYF
V: TRBV2

CDR3: CASRKRGTRNTGELFF
V: TRBV7-9

CDR3: CASSYTRNEQFF
V: TRBV18

CDR3: CASRITNQPQHF
V: TRBV28

CDR3: CASSSGPGNGANYGYTF
V: TRBV7-3

CDR3: CASSIDQSGTAGRGTQYF
V: TRBV19

CDR3: CASSQDFGGGAYEQFF
V: TRBV4-3

CDR3: CASTFTPGVNGYTF
V: TRBV19

CDR3: CASSLSDEEQYF
V: TRBV7-6

CDR3: CASSLFPGQVSGANVLTF
V: TRBV28

CDR3: CASSLHGVSSYEQYF
V: TRBV11-3

CDR3: CATSRDWTAKNIQYF
V: TRBV15

CDR3: CASSQDGLAGRNEQFF
V: TRBV4-3

CDR3: CASSESPGNREKLFF
V: TRBV10-2

CDR3: CASSPQTGSGYTF
V: TRBV28

CDR3: CAISAGTDRGVYGYTF
V: TRBV10-3

CDR3: CASSFGGGYGYTF
V: TRBV27

CDR3: CASSVRGTGRAGANVLTF
V: TRBV7-3

CDR3: CASSLGGRGSNQPQHF
V: TRBV4-2

CDR3: CASSKGGGQETQYF
V: TRBV6-6

CDR3: CASTPGGTISYGYTF
V: TRBV28

CDR3: CAWSKGLGILAKNIQYF
V: TRBV30

CDR3: CATSGGQGAGGYTF
V: TRBV15

CDR3: CASSPSRNTNTGELFF
V: TRBV7-6

CDR3: CASSEQGAKRYEQYF
V: TRBV27

CDR3: CAWSWGNTIYF
V: TRBV30